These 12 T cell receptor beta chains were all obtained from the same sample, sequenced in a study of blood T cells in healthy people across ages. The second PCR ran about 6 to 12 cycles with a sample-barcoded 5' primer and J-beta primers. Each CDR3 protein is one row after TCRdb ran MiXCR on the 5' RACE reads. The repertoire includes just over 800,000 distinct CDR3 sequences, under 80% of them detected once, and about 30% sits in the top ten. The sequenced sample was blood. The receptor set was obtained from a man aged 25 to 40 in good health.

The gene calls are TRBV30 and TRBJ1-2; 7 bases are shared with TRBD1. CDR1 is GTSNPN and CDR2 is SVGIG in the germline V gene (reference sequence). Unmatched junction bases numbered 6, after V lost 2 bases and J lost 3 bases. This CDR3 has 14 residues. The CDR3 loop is CAWSPPDRDYGYTF. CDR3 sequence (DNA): TGTGCCTGGAGTCCGCCTGACAGGGACTATGGCTACACCTTC.

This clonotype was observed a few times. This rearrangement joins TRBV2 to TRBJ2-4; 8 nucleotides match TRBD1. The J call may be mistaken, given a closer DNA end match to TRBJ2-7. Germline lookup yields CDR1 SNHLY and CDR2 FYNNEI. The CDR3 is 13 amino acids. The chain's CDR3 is CASSEDRDYEQYF. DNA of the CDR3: TGTGCCAGCAGCGAGGACAGGGACTACGAGCAGTACTTC.

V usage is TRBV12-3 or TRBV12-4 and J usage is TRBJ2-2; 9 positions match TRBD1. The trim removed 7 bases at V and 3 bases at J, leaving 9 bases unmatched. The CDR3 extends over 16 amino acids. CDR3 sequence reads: CASIPAGTGHTGELFF. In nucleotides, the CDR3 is TGTGCCAGCATCCCGGCTGGGACAGGGCACACCGGGGAGCTGTTTTTT.

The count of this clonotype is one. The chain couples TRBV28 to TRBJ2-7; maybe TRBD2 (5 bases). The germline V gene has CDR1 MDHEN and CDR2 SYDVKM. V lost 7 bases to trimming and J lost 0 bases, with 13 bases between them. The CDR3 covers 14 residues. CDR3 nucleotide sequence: TGTGCCAGCATAAAGAGCGGTCCCTCCTACGAGCAGTACTTC. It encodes CASIKSGPSYEQYF.

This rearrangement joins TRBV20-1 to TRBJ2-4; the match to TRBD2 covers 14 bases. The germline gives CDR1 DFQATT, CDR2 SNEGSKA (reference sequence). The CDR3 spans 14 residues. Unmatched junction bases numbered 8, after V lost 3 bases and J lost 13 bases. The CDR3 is CSASSGLAGVEQYF. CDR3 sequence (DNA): TGCAGTGCTAGTTCGGGACTAGCGGGGGTTGAGCAGTACTTC.

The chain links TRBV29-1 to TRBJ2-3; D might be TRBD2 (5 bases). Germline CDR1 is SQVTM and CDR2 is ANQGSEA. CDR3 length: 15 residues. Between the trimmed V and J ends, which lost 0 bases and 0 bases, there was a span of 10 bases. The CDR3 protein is CSVEEWEFSTDTQYF. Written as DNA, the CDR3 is TGCAGCGTTGAAGAATGGGAGTTTAGCACAGATACGCAGTATTTT.

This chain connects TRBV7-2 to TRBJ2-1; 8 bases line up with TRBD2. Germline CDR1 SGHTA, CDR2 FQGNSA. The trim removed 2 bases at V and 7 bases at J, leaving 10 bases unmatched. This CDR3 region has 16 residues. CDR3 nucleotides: TGTGCCAGCAGCTTATACGCGACGGGGGGGCAGAATGAGCAGTTCTTC. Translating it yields CASSLYATGGQNEQFF.

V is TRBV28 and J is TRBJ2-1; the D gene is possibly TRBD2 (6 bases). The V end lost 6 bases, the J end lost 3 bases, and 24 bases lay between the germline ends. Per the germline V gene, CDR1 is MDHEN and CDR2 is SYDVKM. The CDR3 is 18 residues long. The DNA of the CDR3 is TGTGCCAGCAGACCCATCATGACGCTAGCGACCATCTACAATGAGCAGTTCTTC. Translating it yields CASRPIMTLATIYNEQFF. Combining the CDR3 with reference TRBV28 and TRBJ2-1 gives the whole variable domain DVKVTQSSRYLVKRTGEKVFLECVQDMDHENMFWYRQDPGLGLRLIYFSYDVKMKEKGDIPEGYSVSREKKERFSLILESASTNQTSMYLCASRPIMTLATIYNEQFFGPGTRLTVL.

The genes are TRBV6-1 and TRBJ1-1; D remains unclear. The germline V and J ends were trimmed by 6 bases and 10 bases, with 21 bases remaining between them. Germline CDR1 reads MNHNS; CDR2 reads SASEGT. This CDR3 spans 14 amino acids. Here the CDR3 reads CASSPRGSLSGAFF. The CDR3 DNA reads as TGTGCCAGCAGCCCTAGAGGGAGCCTCAGTGGAGCTTTCTTT.

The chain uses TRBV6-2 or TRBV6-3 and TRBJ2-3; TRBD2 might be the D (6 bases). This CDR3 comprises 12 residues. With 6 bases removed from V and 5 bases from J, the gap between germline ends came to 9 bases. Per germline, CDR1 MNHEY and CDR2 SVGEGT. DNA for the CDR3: TGTGCCAGCAGCCGCGGGATAGATACGCAGTATTTT. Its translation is CASSRGIDTQYF.

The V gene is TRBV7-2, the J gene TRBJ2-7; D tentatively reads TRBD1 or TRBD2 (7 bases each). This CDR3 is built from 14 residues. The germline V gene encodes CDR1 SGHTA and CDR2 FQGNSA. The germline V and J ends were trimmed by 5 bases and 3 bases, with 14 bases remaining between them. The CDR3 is CASSVDRDYYEQYF. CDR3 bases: TGTGCCAGCAGCGTCGACAGGGACTACTACGAGCAGTACTTC. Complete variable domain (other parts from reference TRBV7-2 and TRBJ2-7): GAGVSQSPSNKVTEKGKDVELRCDPISGHTALYWYRQSLGQGLEFLIYFQGNSAPDKSGLPSDRFSAERTGGSVSTLTIQRTQQEDSAVYLCASSVDRDYYEQYFGPGTRLTVT.

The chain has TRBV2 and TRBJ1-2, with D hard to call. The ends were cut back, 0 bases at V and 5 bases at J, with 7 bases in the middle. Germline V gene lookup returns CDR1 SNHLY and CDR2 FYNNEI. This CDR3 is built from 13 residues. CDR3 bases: TGTGCCAGCAGTGAAGCAGGTCCGTATGGCTACACCTTC. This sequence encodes CASSEAGPYGYTF.